The rows below give T cell receptor beta chains drawn from one sample of a study of cytomegalovirus exposure and HLA in healthy donors. Profiled with immunoSEQ multiplex PCR; TCRdb holds only in-frame clones, not every one. The table lists about 140,000 clones, 79% of them singletons. Sequenced input: PBMCs. The receptor source for this set is a male donor in good health and CMV-seronegative. CDR3s include the opening cysteine and the closing phenylalanine or tryptophan. A D gene is named only where the DNA matches it firmly. Clone size is not always given. Where it is, it says once, few, many or a class for expanded clones.

V gene	clone size	J gene	D gene	CDR3 DNA	CDR3 protein
TRBV10-2	NA	TRBJ1-5	NA	TGCGCCAGCAGTGAGTCTCCGAGGAGTCAGCCCCAGCATTTT	CASSESPRSQPQHF
TRBV6-6	few	TRBJ1-2	NA	TGTGCCAGCAGTTACTTAGGACAGACCTATGGCTACACCTTC	CASSYLGQTYGYTF
TRBV7-8	NA	TRBJ1-6	TRBD1	TGTGCCAGCAGCCCGGGGACAGGGGGCGTTTCACCCCTCCACTTT	CASSPGTGGVSPLHF
TRBV7-2	NA	TRBJ2-7	NA	TGTGCCAGCAGCGCGGGACAGCGTTCTTCCGAGCAGTACTTC	CASSAGQRSSEQYF
TRBV7-2	NA	TRBJ2-3	TRBD2	TGTGCCAGCAGCTTAACGGCGGGGGGGGAAACAGATACGCAGTATTTT	CASSLTAGGETDTQYF
TRBV11-3	NA	TRBJ1-1	NA	TGTGCCAGCAGCCCGCCTGGAGGGCTGAACACTGAAGCTTTCTTT	CASSPPGGLNTEAFF
TRBV6-4	few	TRBJ2-3	NA	TGTGCCAGCAGTGACTCGGAGGGGGCAACAGATACGCAGTATTTT	CASSDSEGATDTQYF
TRBV29-1	NA	TRBJ2-2	TRBD1	TGCAGCGTTGCCACGCGCCCCGGGACAGCCGCCGCGAACACCGGGGAGCTGTTTTTT	CSVATRPGTAAANTGELFF
TRBV5-4	NA	TRBJ2-2	TRBD1	TGTGCCAGCAGCCCGACAGGGTTGGGGGCCGGGGAGCTGTTTTTT	CASSPTGLGAGELFF
TRBV9	NA	TRBJ2-2	TRBD2	TGTGCCAGCAGCGTAGCTAGCGGGGGGGCCCGGACCGGGGAGCTGTTTTTT	CASSVASGGARTGELFF
TRBV7-2	NA	TRBJ1-5	NA	TGTGCCAGCAGCCGTGACAGGAGCAATCAGCCCCAGCATTTT	CASSRDRSNQPQHF
TRBV2	NA	TRBJ2-2	NA	TGTGCCAGCACGTGGGGGGGCGCCGGGGAGCTGTTTTTT	CASTWGGAGELFF
TRBV6-5	NA	TRBJ1-5	TRBD1	TGTGCCAGCAGGCCCGGGACAGGGCTGGCTCAGCCCCAGCATTTT	CASRPGTGLAQPQHF
TRBV7-2	NA	TRBJ2-5	NA	TGTGCCAGCAGCTTAGGTTCCGGTATAGAGACCCAGTACTTC	CASSLGSGIETQYF
TRBV7-2	NA	TRBJ1-2	NA	TGTGCCAGCAGCTTTGCAGGGGTGGAAGGCTACACCTTC	CASSFAGVEGYTF
TRBV27	NA	TRBJ2-2	NA	TGTGCCAGCAGTTTATCAGGCGGGGCCACCGGGGAGCTGTTTTTT	CASSLSGGATGELFF
TRBV6-5	NA	TRBJ1-2	TRBD1	TGTGCCAGCAGTTCGGCAGGGGGCTATGGCTACACCTTC	CASSSAGGYGYTF
TRBV2	many	TRBJ1-1	NA	TGTGCCAGCAGTGTACAGGCTTCGAACACTGAAGCTTTCTTT	CASSVQASNTEAFF
TRBV14	NA	TRBJ2-5	TRBD1	TGTGCCAGCAGCCAAGTGGGACAGGGGGCAGGAGAGACCCAGTACTTC	CASSQVGQGAGETQYF
TRBV5-8	NA	TRBJ2-7	TRBD2	TGTGCCAGCAGCTTGGCCGGGCTAGCGGGGGTCTTCGAGCAGTACTTC	CASSLAGLAGVFEQYF
TRBV7-9	NA	TRBJ2-7	NA	TGTGCCAGCAGCTTAGTGGCCCCAGGCGAGCAGTACTTC	CASSLVAPGEQYF
TRBV2	few	TRBJ1-1	TRBD1	TGTGCCAGCAGTTCCACAGGGGAAGAAGCTTTCTTT	CASSSTGEEAFF
TRBV5-1	NA	TRBJ1-2	NA	TGCGCCAGCAGCACCCCGCCGCCGGACATCTATGGCTACACCTTC	CASSTPPPDIYGYTF
TRBV15	once	TRBJ2-1	NA	TGTGCCACCAGCAGAGATAAGAAGGCGGAAAAGAAGTTCTTC	CATSRDKKAEKKFF
TRBV6-5	NA	TRBJ1-6	NA	TGTGCCAGCACCACTCAGGAATTTTATAATTCACCCCTCCACTTT	CASTTQEFYNSPLHF
TRBV5-1	NA	TRBJ2-7	NA	TGCGCCAGCAGCCCGGTCCCGGACAACTCCTACGAGCAGTACTTC	CASSPVPDNSYEQYF
TRBV25-1	once	TRBJ2-5	NA	TGTGCCAGCAGGCCCTCTGGGACGGGGGAAGAAGAGACCCAGTACTTC	CASRPSGTGEEETQYF
TRBV7-2	NA	TRBJ2-5	TRBD2	TGTGCCAGCAGTCCGAGGGCGGGGGGGCGAGAGACCCAGTACTTC	CASSPRAGGRETQYF
TRBV7-2	NA	TRBJ1-5	NA	TGTGCCAGCAGCCCACACAGGGGCAATCAGCCCCAGCATTTT	CASSPHRGNQPQHF